The following is a T cell receptor beta chain sequence with its context. Its antigen remains unidentified. The sample belongs to a study of shared clonotypes between healthy human individuals. Looking at the study overall: Donors were two women and a few men aged 18 to 49. General study points: Genetic and exposure-history diversity was limited by the small donor number.

Deep was the level at which the assay was run. Authors' analysis steps: Junction-only sequences produced by ImmunoSEQ had no quality scores, so filtering differed. TCRdb keeps only in-frame clones here, not all; method: immunoSEQ multiplex PCR. V, J and clone size are taken as reported in that table, and D and trimming were inferred from the DNA itself. There are 400,000 to 500,000 clones in the sample; 75% to 85% occur only once, and about an eighth lies in the top ten. Germline assignment: CDR1 LGHNA and CDR2 YNFKEQ. The length of the CDR3 is 17 residues. V was cut by 0 bases and J by 1 base, with 12 bases left in between.

This sequence joins TRBV4-2 and TRBJ2-2, with D unresolved. This clonotype was obtained from a woman between 40 and 50 years old in good health. Some clones in this sample may be carry-over from other donors' samples. The sample consisted of PBMCs. The CDR3 here is CASSQEVDGMNTGELFF. The CDR3 DNA follows: TGTGCCAGCAGCCAAGAAGTAGACGGAATGAACACCGGGGAGCTGTTTTTT.